This T cell receptor (beta chain) derives from a study of blood T cell repertoires in COVID-19. As for the study in general: Material from acute and convalescent COVID-19 was sourced from the United States, Italy and Spain. PBMCs, B-cell-depleted T cells, or T cells provided the cDNA or gDNA that made up the material.

Germline CDR1 MGHRA, CDR2 YSYEKL. The CDR3 extends over 15 amino acids. Trimming cost V 0 bases and J 9 bases, with 15 bases left between them. Per the study methods: Nucleated cell counts were estimated from reference gene primer amplification. Assay used: immunoSEQ multiplex PCR; TCRdb lists only in-frame clones, some missing. V and J calls and clone size are copied from that table; D and trimming were computed from the DNA. The data contain approximately 140,000 clones, about 83% of them singletons. The sequence was obtained from a woman between 40 and 55 years old with acute or convalescent COVID-19. The V call is TRBV4-1, the J call TRBJ2-1; a possible D gene is TRBD1 (6 bases). Sequencing was carried out using peripheral blood. CDR3 bases: TGCGCCAGCAGCCAAGACATCATGAGGGGGAGTGAGCAGTTCTTC. It encodes CASSQDIMRGSEQFF.